This TCR beta chain was observed in a study of regulatory T cells in long-lasting Graves disease (TCRdb year 2021). The study in broad terms: Patients with newly diagnosed Graves' disease had been on antithyroid drugs for under 3 months. The study took place in China and was registered as a clinical trial. This study used TCR sequencing and RNA sequencing of peripheral blood to compare persistent Graves' disease patients against newly diagnosed Graves' disease patients. A total of roughly 33 samples were covered by TCR sequencing, comprising roughly 13 persistent and approximately 20 newly diagnosed Graves' disease patients.

Library generation was performed with multiplex PCR. The sequencer was an Illumina HiSeq 4000. CDR3 regions were amplified by Arm-PCR with iRepertoire HTBI primers to construct TCR beta libraries. Before sequencing, the PCR products underwent gel purification. The authors' analysis ran thus. Gene usage analysis of CDR3 amino acid clonotypes relied on the 60 or so TRBV and 14 TRBJ segments identified across samples. Filtered high-quality paired reads were merged into contigs using COPE and FqMerger. BLAST was used to align contigs to the IMGT TRBV, TRBD and TRBJ reference genes, and CDR3 was defined following IMGT. Highly expanded clones were defined as clonotypes with a frequency above 0.1%. Shannon entropy served as the measure of repertoire diversity, while the Gini coefficient captured V-J evenness. Public clonotypes were defined as clonotypes shared by more than one individual. In TCRdb, the public reads were trimmed at Q25 with fastp and aligned with MiXCR, with productive beta chains retained. Every distinct CDR3 protein forms one entry, paired with its most common genes and DNA. In this record, the V and J calls reflect TCRdb's handling and not the investigators' own analysis. The table for this sample lists 350,000 to 400,000 distinct CDR3 sequences; roughly a sixth of them were counted only once. The top ten hold 20% to 25% of the sample.

Note on this clonotype: Its antigen is unknown. Base quality data are lacking; no much larger clone is found one base away.

Paper-wide results and their limitations: Persistent disease showed preferential use of TRBV28, TRBJ1-2 and TRBJ2-5, whereas newly diagnosed disease favored TRBV20-1 and TRBJ2-1. Peripheral blood alone was examined, since thyroid tissue, which constituted the primary lesion, could not be accessed. As a limitation, the authors acknowledged that the small sample size may reduce accuracy. Persistent Graves' disease patients showed lower TCR Shannon entropy and fewer highly expanded clones than newly diagnosed patients, suggesting clonal expansion. Only the TCR beta chain was sequenced and analyzed. Persistent patients shared more public clonotypes among themselves (under 3,000) than newly diagnosed patients did (over 900).

Read against the paper, the sample's time point label means: newly diagnosed GD, antithyroid drugs for less than 3 months. RNA was extracted from PBMCs in TRIzol for both TCR sequencing and RNA sequencing. Graves' disease was diagnosed according to American Thyroid Association guidelines. Patients were recruited from an endocrinology department in Xi'an, China. Each patient gave about 8.1 milliliters of peripheral blood, collected in an EDTA anticoagulant tube. Ficoll Paque Plus density gradient separation was used to isolate PBMCs, and no additional T cell sorting was done. An Agilent 2100 Bioanalyzer and agarose gel were used to assess RNA quality, and a NanoDrop 2000 was used to measure RNA concentration. The germline ends are 12 bases apart after V is trimmed by 1 base and J by 5 bases. The CDR3 has 15 amino acids, counting the end cysteine and phenylalanine. The entry retains the CDR3 DNA only, 45 bases that are in frame from base 1. The germline V gene gives CDR1 as SNHLY and CDR2 as FYNNEI.

The V gene is TRBV2 and the J gene is TRBJ2-1; a tentative D call is TRBD2 (5 bases match). The receptor's source is a female donor with Graves disease. The material sequenced was peripheral blood mononuclear cells (PBMCs), taken at new diagnosis, from a patient treated with antithyroid drugs. The CDR3 region has the sequence CASSEGLAKNNEQFF. The nucleotides are TGTGCCAGCAGTGAAGGTCTAGCTAAGAACAATGAGCAGTTCTTC.